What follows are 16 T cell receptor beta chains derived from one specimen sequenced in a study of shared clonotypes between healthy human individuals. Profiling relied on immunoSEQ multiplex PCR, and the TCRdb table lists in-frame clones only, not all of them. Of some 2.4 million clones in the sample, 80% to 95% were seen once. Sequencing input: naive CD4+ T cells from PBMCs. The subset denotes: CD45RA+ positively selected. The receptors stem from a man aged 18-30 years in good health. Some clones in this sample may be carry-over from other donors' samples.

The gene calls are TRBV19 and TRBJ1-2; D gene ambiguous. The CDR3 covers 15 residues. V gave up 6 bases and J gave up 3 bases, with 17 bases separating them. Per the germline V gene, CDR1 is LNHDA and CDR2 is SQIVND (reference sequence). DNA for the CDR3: TGTGCCAGTAGCCCAGACCCTTACGAGGACTATGGCTACACCTTC. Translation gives CASSPDPYEDYGYTF. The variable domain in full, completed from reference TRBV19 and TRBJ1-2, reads DGGITQSPKYLFRKEGQNVTLSCEQNLNHDAMYWYRQDPGQGLRLIYYSQIVNDFQKGDIAEGYSVSREKKESFPLTVTSAQKNPTAFYLCASSPDPYEDYGYTFGSGTRLTVV.

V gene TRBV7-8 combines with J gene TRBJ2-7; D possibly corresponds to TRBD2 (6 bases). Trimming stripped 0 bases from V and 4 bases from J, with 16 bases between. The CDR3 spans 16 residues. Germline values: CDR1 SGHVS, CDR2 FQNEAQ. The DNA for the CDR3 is TGTGCCAGCAGCTTAGCGTTGGGCGGGATGAATTACGAGCAGTACTTC. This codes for CASSLALGGMNYEQYF.

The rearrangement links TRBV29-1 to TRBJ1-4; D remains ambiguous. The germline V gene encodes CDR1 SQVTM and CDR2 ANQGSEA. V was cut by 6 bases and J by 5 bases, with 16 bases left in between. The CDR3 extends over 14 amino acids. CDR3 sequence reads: CSVATFTPNEKLFF. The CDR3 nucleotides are TGCAGCGTCGCCACATTTACCCCGAATGAAAAACTGTTTTTT.

CDR3 nucleotide sequence: TGTGCCAACCAGGGACAGAGGCAAGAGACCCAGTACTTC. Its translation is CANQGQRQETQYF. The genes are TRBV2 and TRBJ2-5; 7 nucleotides match TRBD1. V lost 10 bases and J lost 2; bases outside the gene matches: 7. Germline CDR1 reads SNHLY; CDR2 reads FYNNEI. This CDR3 has 13 residues.

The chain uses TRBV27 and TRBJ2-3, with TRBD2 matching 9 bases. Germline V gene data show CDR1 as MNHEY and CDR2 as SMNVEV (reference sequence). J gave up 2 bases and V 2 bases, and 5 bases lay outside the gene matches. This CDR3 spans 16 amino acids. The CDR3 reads CASSLEAGGTTDTQYF. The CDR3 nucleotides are TGTGCCAGCAGTTTAGAGGCGGGAGGGACCACAGATACGCAGTATTTT.

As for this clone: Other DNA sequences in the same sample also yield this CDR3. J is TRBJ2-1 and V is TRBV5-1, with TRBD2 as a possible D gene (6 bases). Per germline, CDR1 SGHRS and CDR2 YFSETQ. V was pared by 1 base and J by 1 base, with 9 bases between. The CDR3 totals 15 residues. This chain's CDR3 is CASSLSGLSYNEQFF. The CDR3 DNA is TGCGCCAGCAGCTTGAGCGGACTATCCTACAATGAGCAGTTCTTC.

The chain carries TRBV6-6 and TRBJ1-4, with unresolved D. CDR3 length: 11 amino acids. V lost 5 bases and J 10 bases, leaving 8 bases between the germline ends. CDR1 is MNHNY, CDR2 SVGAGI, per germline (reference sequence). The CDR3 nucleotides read TGTGCCAGCAGTGGCCCGGGAAAACTGTTTTTT. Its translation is CASSGPGKLFF.

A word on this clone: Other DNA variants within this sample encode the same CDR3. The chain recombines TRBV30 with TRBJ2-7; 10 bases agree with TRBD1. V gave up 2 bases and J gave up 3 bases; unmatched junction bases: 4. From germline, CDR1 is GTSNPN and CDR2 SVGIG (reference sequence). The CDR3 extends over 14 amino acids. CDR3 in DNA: TGTGCCTGGAGTCTAGGGACAGGGGTCTACGAGCAGTACTTC. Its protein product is CAWSLGTGVYEQYF.

The CDR3 loop is CASSSYGKGAGELFF. In nucleotides, the CDR3 is TGTGCCAGCTCATCATACGGAAAAGGCGCCGGGGAGCTGTTTTTT. The genes are TRBV18 and TRBJ2-2; no firm D call. There are 15 residues in the CDR3. Trimming cost V 5 bases and J 6 bases, with 16 bases left between them. The germline CDR1 and CDR2 sequences are KGHSH and LQKENI.

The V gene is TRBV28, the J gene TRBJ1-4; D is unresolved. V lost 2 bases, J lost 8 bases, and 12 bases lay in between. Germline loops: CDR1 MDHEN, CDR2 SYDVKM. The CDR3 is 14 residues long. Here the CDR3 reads CASSLDTLREKLFF. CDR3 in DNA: TGTGCCAGCAGTTTAGACACCCTGCGAGAAAAACTGTTTTTT.

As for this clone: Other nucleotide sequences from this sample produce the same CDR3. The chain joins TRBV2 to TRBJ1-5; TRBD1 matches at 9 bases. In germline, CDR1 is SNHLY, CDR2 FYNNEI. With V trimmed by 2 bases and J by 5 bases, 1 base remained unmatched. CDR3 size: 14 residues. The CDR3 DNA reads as TGTGCCAGCAGTGAACGACAGGGGGATCAGCCCCAGCATTTT. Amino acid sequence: CASSERQGDQPQHF.

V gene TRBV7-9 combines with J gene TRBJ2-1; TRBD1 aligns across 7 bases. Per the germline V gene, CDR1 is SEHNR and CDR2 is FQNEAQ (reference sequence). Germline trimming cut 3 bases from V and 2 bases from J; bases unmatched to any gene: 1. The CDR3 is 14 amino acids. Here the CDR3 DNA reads TGTGCCAGCAGCTTGGGACAGACCTACAATGAGCAGTTCTTC. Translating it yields CASSLGQTYNEQFF.

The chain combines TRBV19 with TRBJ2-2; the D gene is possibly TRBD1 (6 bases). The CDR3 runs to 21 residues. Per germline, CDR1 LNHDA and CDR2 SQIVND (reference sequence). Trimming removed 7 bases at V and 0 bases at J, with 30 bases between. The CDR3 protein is CASTNSWSPRTVTANTGELFF. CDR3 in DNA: TGTGCCAGTACCAATAGTTGGTCTCCTCGGACAGTGACCGCGAACACCGGGGAGCTGTTTTTT. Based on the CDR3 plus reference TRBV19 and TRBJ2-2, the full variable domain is DGGITQSPKYLFRKEGQNVTLSCEQNLNHDAMYWYRQDPGQGLRLIYYSQIVNDFQKGDIAEGYSVSREKKESFPLTVTSAQKNPTAFYLCASTNSWSPRTVTANTGELFFGEGSRLTVL.

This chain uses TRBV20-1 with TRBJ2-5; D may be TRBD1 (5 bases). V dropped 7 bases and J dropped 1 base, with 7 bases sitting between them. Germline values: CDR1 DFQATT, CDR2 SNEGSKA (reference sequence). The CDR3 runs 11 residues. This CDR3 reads CSGQLQETQYF. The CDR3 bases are TGCAGTGGACAGCTCCAAGAGACCCAGTACTTC.

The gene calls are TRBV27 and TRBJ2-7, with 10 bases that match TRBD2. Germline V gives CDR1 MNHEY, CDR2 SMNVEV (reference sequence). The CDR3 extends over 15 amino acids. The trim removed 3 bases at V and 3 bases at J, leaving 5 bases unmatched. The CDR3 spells CASSFSGLAYYEQYF. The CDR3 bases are TGTGCCAGCAGTTTTTCGGGACTAGCGTACTACGAGCAGTACTTC.

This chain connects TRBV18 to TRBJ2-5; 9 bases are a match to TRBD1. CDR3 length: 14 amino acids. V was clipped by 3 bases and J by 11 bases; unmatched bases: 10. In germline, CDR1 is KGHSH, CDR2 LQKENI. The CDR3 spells CASSPWDRVGEQYF. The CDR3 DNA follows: TGTGCCAGCTCACCGTGGGACAGGGTAGGGGAGCAGTACTTC.